This TCR beta chain was sequenced in a study of blood T cell repertoires in COVID-19. Looking at the study overall: PBMCs, B-cell-depleted T cells, or T cells provided the cDNA or gDNA that made up the material.

Per the germline V gene, CDR1 is SGHTA and CDR2 is FQGNSA. Trimming removed 7 bases from V and 0 bases from J; junction bases left unmatched: 8. This CDR3 is 15 amino acids long. Per the study methods: Reference gene primer amplification gave nucleated cell count estimates. Assay: immunoSEQ multiplex PCR; the TCRdb copy retains only in-frame clones and omits some. V, J and clone size reflect that table, while D and trimming were determined from the DNA. The sample shows over 40,000 clones, around nine tenths of them seen only once. J is TRBJ2-5 and V is TRBV7-2, with 7 bases fitting TRBD2. This sequence was found in a woman at least 80 years old with acute or convalescent COVID-19. The sequencing sample was made of peripheral blood. The CDR3 bases are TGTGCCAGCACCGTAGAGGGGAGGGACCAAGAGACCCAGTACTTC. Translation: CASTVEGRDQETQYF.